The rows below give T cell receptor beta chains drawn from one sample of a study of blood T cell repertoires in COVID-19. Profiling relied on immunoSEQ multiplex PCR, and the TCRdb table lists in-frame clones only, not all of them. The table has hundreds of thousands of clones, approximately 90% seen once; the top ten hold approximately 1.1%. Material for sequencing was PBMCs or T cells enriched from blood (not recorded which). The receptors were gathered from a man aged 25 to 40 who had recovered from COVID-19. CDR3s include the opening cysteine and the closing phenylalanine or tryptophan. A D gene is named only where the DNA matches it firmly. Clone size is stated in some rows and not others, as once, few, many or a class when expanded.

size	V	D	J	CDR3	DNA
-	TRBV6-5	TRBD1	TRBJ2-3	CASRNRDRGTDTQYF	TGTGCCAGCAGGAACCGGGACAGGGGCACAGATACGCAGTATTTT
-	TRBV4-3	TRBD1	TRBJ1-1	CASSQAWDREAFF	TGCGCCAGCAGCCAAGCCTGGGACAGAGAAGCTTTCTTT
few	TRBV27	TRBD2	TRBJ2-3	CASSTSGRGADTQYF	TGTGCCAGCAGTACTAGCGGGAGGGGCGCAGATACGCAGTATTTT
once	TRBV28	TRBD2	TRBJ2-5	CASGYSFGTSGVGQETQYF	TGTGCCAGCGGTTATTCCTTTGGGACTAGCGGGGTGGGGCAAGAGACCCAGTACTTC
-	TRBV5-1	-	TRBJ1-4	CASSSEGAAREKLFF	TGCGCCAGCAGCTCGGAAGGGGCAGCCCGAGAAAAACTGTTTTTT
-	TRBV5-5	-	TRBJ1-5	CASSLVLAPLQPQHF	TGTGCCAGCAGCTTAGTGCTGGCCCCTCTTCAGCCCCAGCATTTT
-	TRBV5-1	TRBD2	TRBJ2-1	CASSLVRGAYNEQFF	TGCGCCAGCAGCTTGGTGCGGGGGGCCTACAATGAGCAGTTCTTC
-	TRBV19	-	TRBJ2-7	CASSIGSSSYEQYF	TGTGCCAGTAGTATCGGGAGTTCGTCCTACGAGCAGTACTTC
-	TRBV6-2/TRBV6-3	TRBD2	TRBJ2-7	CASSYGGSPPSSYEQYF	TGTGCCAGCAGTTACGGCGGGAGTCCCCCAAGCTCCTACGAGCAGTACTTC
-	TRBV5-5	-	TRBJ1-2	CASSLVGQGDSGYTF	TGTGCCAGCAGCTTGGTGGGCCAGGGTGATTCCGGCTACACCTTC
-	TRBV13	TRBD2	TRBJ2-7	CASSFTSGGAYEQYF	TGTGCCAGCAGCTTCACTAGCGGGGGTGCCTACGAGCAGTACTTC
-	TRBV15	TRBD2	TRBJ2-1	CATSRKRTGGSYNEQFF	TGTGCCACCAGCAGGAAGAGAACGGGGGGCTCCTACAATGAGCAGTTCTTC
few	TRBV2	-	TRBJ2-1	CASSEQGPNEQFF	TGTGCCAGCAGTGAACAGGGTCCCAATGAGCAGTTCTTC
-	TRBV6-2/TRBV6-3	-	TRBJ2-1	CASSYGLEGPNEQFF	TGTGCCAGCAGTTATGGGTTGGAGGGTCCCAATGAGCAGTTCTTC
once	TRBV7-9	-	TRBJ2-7	CASSFTDTGSEQYF	TGTGCCAGCAGCTTCACAGACACGGGATCCGAGCAGTACTTC
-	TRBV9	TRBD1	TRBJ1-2	CASSDRGQGYTF	TGTGCCAGCAGCGACAGGGGCCAGGGCTACACCTTC
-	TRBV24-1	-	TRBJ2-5	CATSDPKLETQYF	TGTGCCACCAGTGATCCTAAGCTGGAGACCCAGTACTTC
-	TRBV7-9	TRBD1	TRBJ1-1	CASRFDRGKTEAFF	TGTGCCAGCAGATTCGACAGGGGAAAGACTGAAGCTTTCTTT
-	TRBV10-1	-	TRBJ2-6	CASSDTRGSGANVLTF	TGCGCCAGCAGTGATACCCGCGGCTCTGGGGCCAACGTCCTGACTTTC
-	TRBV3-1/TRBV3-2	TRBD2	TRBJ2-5	CASSHSGGQETQYF	TGTGCCAGCAGCCATAGCGGGGGACAAGAGACCCAGTACTTC
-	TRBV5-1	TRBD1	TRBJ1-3	CASSPGQGRTTPGNTIYF	TGCGCCAGCAGCCCCGGACAGGGGAGGACAACCCCTGGAAACACCATATATTTT
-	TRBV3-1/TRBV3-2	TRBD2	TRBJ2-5	CASSPEKGGMYQETQYF	TGTGCCAGCAGCCCAGAGAAGGGAGGGATGTACCAAGAGACCCAGTACTTC
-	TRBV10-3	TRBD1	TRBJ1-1	CAISRDRGTEAFF	TGTGCCATCAGCCGGGACAGGGGCACTGAAGCTTTCTTT
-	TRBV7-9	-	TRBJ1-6	CATSDGGDRGSFYNSPLHF	TGTGCCACGTCAGATGGGGGGGACCGCGGTAGTTTCTATAATTCACCCCTCCACTTT
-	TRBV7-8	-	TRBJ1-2	CASSLAEGRTYGYTF	TGTGCCAGCAGCTTAGCGGAGGGAAGAACCTATGGCTACACCTTC
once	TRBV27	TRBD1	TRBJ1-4	CASRLRGTGDPNEKLFF	TGTGCCAGCCGCTTGCGGGGGACAGGGGACCCTAATGAAAAACTGTTTTTT
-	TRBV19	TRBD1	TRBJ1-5	CASSVDRVRQPQHF	TGTGCCAGTAGTGTCGACAGGGTTCGGCAGCCCCAGCATTTT
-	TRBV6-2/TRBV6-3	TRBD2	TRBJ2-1	CASSYSLAGSYNEQFF	TGTGCCAGCAGTTACTCGCTAGCGGGCTCCTACAATGAGCAGTTCTTC
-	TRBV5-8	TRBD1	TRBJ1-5	CASRPGTGSVSNQPQHF	TGTGCCAGCAGACCCGGGACAGGGAGTGTCTCGAATCAGCCCCAGCATTTT
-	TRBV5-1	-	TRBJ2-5	CASSLAMETQYF	TGCGCCAGCAGCTTGGCCATGGAGACCCAGTACTTC
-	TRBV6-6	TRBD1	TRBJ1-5	CASGDSRGGSNQPQHF	TGTGCCAGCGGCGATTCCAGAGGGGGCAGCAATCAGCCCCAGCATTTT
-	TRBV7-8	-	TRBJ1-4	CASSLDRIKNEKLFF	TGTGCCAGCAGCTTAGACAGGATTAAGAATGAAAAACTGTTTTTT
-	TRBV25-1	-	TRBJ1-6	CASSWTRDSPLHF	TGTGCCAGCAGTTGGACGAGGGATTCACCCCTCCACTTT
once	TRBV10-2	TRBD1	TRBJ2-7	CASSEGDRASSYEQYF	TGCGCCAGCAGTGAAGGGGACAGGGCCAGCTCCTACGAGCAGTACTTC
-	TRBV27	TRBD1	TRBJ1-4	CASSLLRGQSHEKLFF	TGTGCCAGCAGTTTATTGAGGGGACAGTCTCATGAAAAACTGTTTTTT
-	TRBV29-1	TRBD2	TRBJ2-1	CSVEGGGSYNEQFF	TGCAGCGTTGAAGGGGGGGGTAGCTACAATGAGCAGTTCTTC
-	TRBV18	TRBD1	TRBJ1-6	CASSPGTDNSPLHF	TGTGCCAGCTCGCCCGGGACAGATAATTCACCCCTCCACTTT
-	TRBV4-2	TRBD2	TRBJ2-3	CASSQDPPRTWTSGPRGTDTQYF	TGTGCCAGCAGCCAAGATCCCCCACGAACCTGGACTAGCGGGCCTAGAGGGACAGATACGCAGTATTTT
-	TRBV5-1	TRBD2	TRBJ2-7	CASSFTSGRANSYEQYF	TGCGCCAGCAGCTTTACTAGCGGGAGGGCCAACTCCTACGAGCAGTACTTC
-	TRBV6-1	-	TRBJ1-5	CASSENPDSYSNQPQHF	TGTGCCAGCAGTGAAAACCCAGACAGTTATAGCAATCAGCCCCAGCATTTT